This T cell receptor (beta chain) appears in the sequencing data of a study of cytomegalovirus exposure and HLA in healthy donors. General observations from the study: In vitro confirmation showed three CMV-associated chains to be CMV antigen specific. TCR sequences were mostly rare, though some public TCRs occurred in many donors. Overall, approximately 150 TCR beta chains were annotated as cytomegalovirus-associated.

CDR3 length: 13 residues. V was trimmed by 3 bases and J by 2 bases, leaving 10 bases between them. Per germline, CDR1 SQVTM and CDR2 ANQGSEA. To note about this clone: Its antigen is as yet unknown.

Here immunoSEQ multiplex PCR was the method, and the copy in TCRdb shows in-frame clones only, minus some. The table shows more than 250,000 clones, with 80% to 90% occurring only once. The TCR comes from a woman under 30 in good health and CMV-seronegative. V gene TRBV29-1 combines with J gene TRBJ2-5; D remains ambiguous. Sequences were obtained from PBMCs. This CDR3 reads CSVDYSSQETQYF. The CDR3 DNA follows: TGCAGCGTTGATTACAGCTCACAAGAGACCCAGTACTTC. Full variable domain (outside the CDR3, taken from reference TRBV29-1 and TRBJ2-5): SAVISQKPSRDICQRGTSLTIQCQVDSQVTMMFWYRQQPGQSLTLIATANQGSEATYESGFVIDKFPISRPNLTFSTLTVSNMSPEDSSIYLCSVDYSSQETQYFGPGTRLLVL.